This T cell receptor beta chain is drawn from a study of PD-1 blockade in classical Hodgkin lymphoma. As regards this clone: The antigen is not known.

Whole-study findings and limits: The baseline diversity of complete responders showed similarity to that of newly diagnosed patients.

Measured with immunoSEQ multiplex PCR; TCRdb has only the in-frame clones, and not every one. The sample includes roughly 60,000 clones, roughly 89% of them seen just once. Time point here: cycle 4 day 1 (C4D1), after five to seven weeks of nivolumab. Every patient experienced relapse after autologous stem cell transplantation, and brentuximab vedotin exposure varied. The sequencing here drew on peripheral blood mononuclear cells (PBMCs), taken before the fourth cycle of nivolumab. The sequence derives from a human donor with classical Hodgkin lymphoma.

In DNA form, the CDR3 reads TGTGCCAGCAGTGAAGGGAGGGGGAATGAGCAGTTCTTC. Its protein is CASSEGRGNEQFF. V and J are TRBV6-1 and TRBJ2-1; the D gene could be TRBD1 or TRBD2 (6 bases each). This CDR3 region has 13 residues. CDR1 MNHNS and CDR2 SASEGT come from the germline V gene. Trimming removed 1 base at V and 7 bases at J, with 8 bases between.